This is a list of T cell receptor beta chains from one sample in a study of cytomegalovirus exposure and HLA in healthy donors. TCRdb keeps only in-frame clones here, not all; method: immunoSEQ multiplex PCR. The sample has 100,000 to 120,000 clones, around four fifths seen once; the top ten hold over 7%. Sequencing was done on a sample of PBMCs. The receptors derive from a woman in her thirties or forties in good health and CMV-seropositive. The CDR3 runs from the conserved cysteine through the conserved F or W. The order of the fields is CDR3 DNA, CDR3 protein, D gene, clone size, J gene, V gene. D genes are given only for firm matches. Part of the rows lack a size; the others show once, few, many or a class for expanded clones.

TGTGCCAGCAGCCGGCCGACTAGCGAAGAGCAGTACTTC,CASSRPTSEEQYF,TRBD2,-,TRBJ2-7,TRBV5-4
TGTGCCAGCAGCCGGGACAGGGTCGGGAATTCACCCCTCCACTTT,CASSRDRVGNSPLHF,TRBD1,-,TRBJ1-6,TRBV6-1
TGTGCCAGCAGTTCCGTGGGGGAGGGGTCCTACAATGAGCAGTTCTTC,CASSSVGEGSYNEQFF,TRBD2,-,TRBJ2-1,TRBV28
TGTGCCACCACCAAGGCGGGGCGGGGAGCCCAGTACTTC,CATTKAGRGAQYF,-,-,TRBJ2-5,TRBV28
TGTGCCAGCAGCCCACCCCCGACAGGGGGCCCTTATAGCACAGATACGCAGTATTTT,CASSPPPTGGPYSTDTQYF,TRBD1,many,TRBJ2-3,TRBV13
TGTGCCAGCAGCGTTACCGGGAGAAGATCCTACGAGCAGTACTTC,CASSVTGRRSYEQYF,-,-,TRBJ2-7,TRBV7-8
TGTGCCAGCAGTCCCCCCCCACTGACCCGGGCCTACGAGCAGTACTTC,CASSPPPLTRAYEQYF,-,-,TRBJ2-7,TRBV28
TGTGCCAGTAGTAGTAGCGGGGCCAATGAGCAGTTCTTC,CASSSSGANEQFF,TRBD2,-,TRBJ2-1,TRBV19
TGCAGCGTTGACCTGACAGCCAACGAGCAGTACTTC,CSVDLTANEQYF,-,-,TRBJ2-7,TRBV29-1
TGTGCCAGCAGCTTTTCAACCCCGGCGGGTGTGCAGTACTTC,CASSFSTPAGVQYF,-,-,TRBJ2-7,TRBV7-9
TGTGCCAGTAGTAGACTAGCGGTTAGCACAGATACGCAGTATTTT,CASSRLAVSTDTQYF,TRBD2,many,TRBJ2-3,TRBV19
TGTGCCAGCAGCCAGTCGACTAGCGGGGGGGCCTCCTACGAGCAGTACTTC,CASSQSTSGGASYEQYF,TRBD2,-,TRBJ2-7,TRBV4-2
TGTGCCAGCAGTTCCGAGAGCTCCTACGAGCAGTACTTC,CASSSESSYEQYF,-,-,TRBJ2-7,TRBV5-5
TGTGCCAGCAGTGCATCCTCTAGGGGTTCCTATGGCTACACCTTC,CASSASSRGSYGYTF,-,-,TRBJ1-2,TRBV27
TGTGCCAGCAGCTTGGTGAGAGAAAACACCGGGGAGCTGTTTTTT,CASSLVRENTGELFF,-,once,TRBJ2-2,TRBV5-6
TGTGCCAGCAGTGATTACTTAGGAGCGATGGATGAGCAGTTCTTC,CASSDYLGAMDEQFF,-,-,TRBJ2-1,TRBV6-4
-,CASSLPSGTPGSCFF,-,-,TRBJ2-2,TRBV5-1
TGCGCCAGCAGCCAAGGCCGGGACAGGGGGCTCTACGAGCAGTACTTC,CASSQGRDRGLYEQYF,TRBD1,-,TRBJ2-7,TRBV4-3
TGTGCCAGCAGCCCCGGGGATGGTTCTACCTACGAGCAGTACTTC,CASSPGDGSTYEQYF,-,few,TRBJ2-7,TRBV28
TGTGCCAGCAGTTTTGTCAGGGGGCCGGGGGAAAAACTGTTTTTT,CASSFVRGPGEKLFF,TRBD1,-,TRBJ1-4,TRBV28
TGTGCCAGCTCACCAGCAGGTACTGAAGCTTTCTTT,CASSPAGTEAFF,-,-,TRBJ1-1,TRBV18
TGTGCCAGTAGTCGTCAGGGGGATGTCTGGGAGCAGTACTTC,CASSRQGDVWEQYF,TRBD1,-,TRBJ2-7,TRBV19
TGTGCCAGTAGTCCCCGGACAGGGGCGATGAATAGCAATCAGCCCCAGCATTTT,CASSPRTGAMNSNQPQHF,TRBD1,-,TRBJ1-5,TRBV19
TGTGCCAGCAGCTTAGGCCAGCGGGAGCGAGAGACCCAGTACTTC,CASSLGQRERETQYF,TRBD2,-,TRBJ2-5,TRBV11-1
TGTGCCACCAATTCCCTACCCGGGGAGCTGTTTTTT,CATNSLPGELFF,-,-,TRBJ2-2,TRBV28
TGTTCCAGCAGCCACACCCAGGGGTTCAGGGAAGAGCAGTACTTC,CSSSHTQGFREEQYF,-,few,TRBJ2-7,TRBV7-9
TGTGCCAGAAAAGGAGGGTCTGGGGCCAACGTCCTGACTTTC,CARKGGSGANVLTF,-,-,TRBJ2-6,TRBV27